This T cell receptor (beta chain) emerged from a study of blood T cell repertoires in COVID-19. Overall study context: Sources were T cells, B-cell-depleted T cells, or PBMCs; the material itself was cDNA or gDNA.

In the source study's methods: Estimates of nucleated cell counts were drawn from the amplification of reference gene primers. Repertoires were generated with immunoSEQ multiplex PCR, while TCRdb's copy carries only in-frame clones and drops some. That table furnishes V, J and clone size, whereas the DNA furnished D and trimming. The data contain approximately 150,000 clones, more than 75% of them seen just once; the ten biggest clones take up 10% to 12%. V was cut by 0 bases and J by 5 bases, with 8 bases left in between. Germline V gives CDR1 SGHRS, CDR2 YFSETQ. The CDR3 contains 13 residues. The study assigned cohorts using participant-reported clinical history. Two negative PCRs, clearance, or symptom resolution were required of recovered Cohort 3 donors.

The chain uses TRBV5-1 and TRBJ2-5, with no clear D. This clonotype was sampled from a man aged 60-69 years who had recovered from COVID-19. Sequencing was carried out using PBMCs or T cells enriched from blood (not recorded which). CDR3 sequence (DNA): TGCGCCAGCAGCTTGGGGTTGAGGGAGACCCAGTACTTC. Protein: CASSLGLRETQYF.